The sequence of this T cell receptor beta chain was determined in a study of beta chain features in type 1 diabetes. Whole-study context: Across every sample, around 100,000,000 sorted cells were examined in total. Study-wide results and limits: Healthy donors had naive, central memory and Treg TCRB repertoires that appeared less similar than those seen among patients.

The germline V gene encodes CDR1 MNHEY and CDR2 SMNVEV (reference sequence). The CDR3 is 16 amino acids. The trim removed 8 bases at V and 4 bases at J, leaving 15 bases unmatched. With regard to this clone: The antigen remains unidentified.

Expressed TCRB transcripts were sequenced because the isolated RNA had all been reverse transcribed beforehand. This table comes from immunoSEQ multiplex PCR, and its TCRdb copy is limited to in-frame clones, with some not included. This sample has some 360,000 clones, with around 20% found just once. The V and J genes are TRBV27 and TRBJ2-3, with 7 bases matching TRBD1. This clonotype originated in a woman aged 18-29 years in good health. What was sequenced was naive CD4+ T cells from blood. The CDR3 here is CASRRGVGGYADTQYF. The CDR3 nucleotides read TGTGCCAGCCGACGAGGTGTAGGGGGCTACGCAGATACGCAGTATTTT.